This TCR beta chain was found in a study of immune evolution from preneoplasia to lung adenocarcinoma. Whole-study findings and limits: Top clone share appeared to fall from AAH through AIS, MIA, adenocarcinoma. Normal lung had highest clonality; later lesions appeared denser, more diverse.

This clone was picked up a small number of times. Its antigen is not known. Sequencing used immunoSEQ multiplex PCR; TCRdb keeps in-frame clones, though not all of them. Of thousands of clones in the sample, over 60% were seen once. Patients had resection in Japan or China between the mid-2010s and the late 2010s. Each case's diagnosis was confirmed by two pathologists on H&E. V lost 4 bases to trimming and J lost 5 bases; unmatched junction nucleotides: 7. The CDR3 runs to 16 residues. CDR1 is MNHEY and CDR2 is SMNVEV in the germline V gene (reference sequence). The sequencing sample was made of FFPE adjacent normal lung tissue. The V call is TRBV27, the J call TRBJ1-5, with 11 nucleotides matching TRBD1. The source of this sequence is a person aged 55-80 years with lung adenocarcinoma. The CDR3 DNA follows: TGTGCCAGCAGTTCGAGGACAGGGGGCGTCGATCAGCCCCAGCATTTT. It specifies CASSSRTGGVDQPQHF.